A selection of T cell receptor beta chains follows, all from one sample in a study of blood T cell repertoires in COVID-19. Sequencing used immunoSEQ multiplex PCR; TCRdb keeps in-frame clones, though not all of them. The sample yields tens of thousands of clones, about 80% seen once. Sequencing was carried out using peripheral blood. The receptors were sampled from a man older than 75 with acute or convalescent COVID-19. Both conserved end residues are part of each CDR3. D genes are given only for firm matches.

d_call | v_call | cdr3_aa
TRBD2 | TRBV9 | CASSWAGGHQDTQYF
TRBD2 | TRBV15 | CATSGSSGTYEQYF
. | TRBV3-1/TRBV3-2 | CASSHTGDTEAFF
. | TRBV5-1 | CASSLVLSTDTQYF
. | TRBV30 | CAWRPWAGGLNTEAFF
TRBD1 | TRBV3-1/TRBV3-2 | CASSLLQGDEQYF
TRBD2 | TRBV6-2/TRBV6-3 | CASSYSASGGSTDTQYF
. | TRBV12-3/TRBV12-4 | CASRPGHAGELFF
. | TRBV6-2/TRBV6-3 | CASSYSKSGSTDTQYF
TRBD2 | TRBV4-2 | CASSPATSLHEQYF
. | TRBV28 | CASSSYGRLEAFF
. | TRBV5-8 | CASRRAGDQPQHF
. | TRBV5-1 | CASSTGGAYEQYF
. | TRBV28 | CASIEATGNQPQHF
. | TRBV5-4 | CASSLGPPQTVYGYTF
. | TRBV9 | CASSVAVNTGELFF
. | TRBV4-3 | CASSQGRLARNTGELFF
TRBD2 | TRBV2 | CASSESSGGAIGNEQFF
TRBD1 | TRBV15 | CATSRGGGQGHSPLHF
TRBD1 | TRBV5-1 | CASSPIFGTENNEQFF
. | TRBV18 | CASSPQVENEKLFF
TRBD2 | TRBV2 | CASSRAPAGVGDTQYF
. | TRBV27 | CASSLHPGNTIYF
TRBD2 | TRBV7-9 | CASSTLEGLAKDEQFF
TRBD1 | TRBV27 | CASSPWTGYYTGANVLTF
TRBD1 | TRBV3-1/TRBV3-2 | CASSPGTGTYGYTF
. | TRBV12-3/TRBV12-4 | CASIQTYGGKLFF
TRBD1 | TRBV5-6 | CASSFGTGGDNEQFF
. | TRBV7-9 | CAPEEPTGELFF
TRBD1 | TRBV15 | CATSRGGQSTGELFF
TRBD1 | TRBV5-1 | CASSSYFGRTGGFEQYF
. | TRBV3-1/TRBV3-2 | CASSHRNTEAFF
TRBD1 | TRBV7-9 | CASRPSGQGNYGYTF
. | TRBV11-1 | CASSPSTTDTQYF
TRBD2 | TRBV7-3 | CASSLIAGGLYNEQFF
. | TRBV15 | CATTRGGVGNQPQHF
. | TRBV5-1 | CASSLEYGEFTDTQYF
. | TRBV7-2 | CASSLVQGHGYTF
TRBD1 | TRBV7-2 | CASSPQGTGVGNTIYF
TRBD1 | TRBV7-3 | CASSSGQGAWGYTF
. | TRBV18 | CASSPQDTYTGELFF
. | TRBV7-9 | CASSPTTNTEAFF
. | TRBV12-3/TRBV12-4 | CASSPPGNYGYTF
TRBD1 | TRBV28 | CASSTTGEATGELFF
TRBD2 | TRBV6-5 | CAARLAPVGDTQYF